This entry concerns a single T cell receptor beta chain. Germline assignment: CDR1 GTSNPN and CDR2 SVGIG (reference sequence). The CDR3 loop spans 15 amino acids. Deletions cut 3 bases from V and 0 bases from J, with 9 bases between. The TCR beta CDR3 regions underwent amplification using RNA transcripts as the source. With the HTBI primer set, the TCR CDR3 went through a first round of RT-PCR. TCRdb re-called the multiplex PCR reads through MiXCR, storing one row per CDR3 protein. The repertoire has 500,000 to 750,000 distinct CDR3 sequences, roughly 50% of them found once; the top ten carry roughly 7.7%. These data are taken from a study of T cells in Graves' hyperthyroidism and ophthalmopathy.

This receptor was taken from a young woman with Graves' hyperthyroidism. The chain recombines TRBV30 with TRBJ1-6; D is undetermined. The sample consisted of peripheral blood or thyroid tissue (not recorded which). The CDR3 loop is CAWRTGPSYNSPLHF. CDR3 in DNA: TGTGCCTGGAGGACCGGGCCCTCCTATAATTCACCCCTCCACTTT.